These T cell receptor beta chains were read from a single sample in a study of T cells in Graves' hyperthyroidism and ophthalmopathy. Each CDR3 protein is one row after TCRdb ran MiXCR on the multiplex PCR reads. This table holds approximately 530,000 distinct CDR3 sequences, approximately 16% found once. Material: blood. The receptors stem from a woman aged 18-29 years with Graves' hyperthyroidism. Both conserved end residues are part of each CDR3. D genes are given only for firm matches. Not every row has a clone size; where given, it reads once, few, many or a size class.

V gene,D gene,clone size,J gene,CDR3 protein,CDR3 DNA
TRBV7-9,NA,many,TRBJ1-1,CASSPTGVGAFF,TGTGCCAGCAGCCCAACGGGGGTGGGGGCTTTCTTT
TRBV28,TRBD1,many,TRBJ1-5,CASKGTGGQPQHF,TGTGCCAGCAAAGGGACAGGGGGTCAGCCCCAGCATTTT
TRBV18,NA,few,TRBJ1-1,CASSPLDSPNTEAFF,TGTGCCAGCTCACCATTAGACAGCCCGAACACTGAAGCTTTCTTT
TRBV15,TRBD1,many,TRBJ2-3,CATSGMGQLRSNTQYF,TGTGCCACCAGCGGAATGGGACAGTTAAGGAGTAATACGCAGTATTTT
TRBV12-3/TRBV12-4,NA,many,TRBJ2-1,CASSSRYEQFF,TGTGCCAGCAGTTCCCGCTATGAGCAGTTCTTC
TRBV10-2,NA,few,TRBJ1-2,CASISAPTAYGYTF,TGCGCCAGCATCTCAGCCCCCACGGCCTATGGCTACACCTTC
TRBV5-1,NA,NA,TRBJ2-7,CASSPGGYTYEQYF,TGCGCCAGCAGCCCCGGCGGCTATACCTACGAGCAGTACTTC
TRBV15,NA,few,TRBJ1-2,CATSRAGKGYGYTF,TGTGCCACCAGCAGAGCAGGGAAGGGATATGGCTACACCTTC
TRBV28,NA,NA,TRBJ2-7,CASRGVGESYEQYF,TGTGCCAGCAGGGGAGTGGGAGAGTCCTACGAGCAGTACTTC
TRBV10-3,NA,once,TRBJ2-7,CAIIRGQGLSYEQYF,TGTGCCATCATTCGAGGACAGGGACTATCCTACGAGCAGTACTTC
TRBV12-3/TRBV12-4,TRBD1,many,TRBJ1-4,CASSRQGFDEKLFF,TGTGCCAGCAGCCGACAGGGGTTCGATGAAAAACTGTTTTTT
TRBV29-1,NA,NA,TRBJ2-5,CSVGASALEETQYF,TGCAGCGTTGGCGCTAGCGCCCTTGAAGAGACCCAGTACTTC
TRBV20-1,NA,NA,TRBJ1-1,CSARDFWARGNTEAFF,TGCAGTGCTAGAGATTTTTGGGCCAGGGGTAACACTGAAGCTTTCTTT
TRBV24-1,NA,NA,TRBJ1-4,CATSDGGKLFF,TGTGCCACCAGTGATGGGGGAAAACTGTTTTTT
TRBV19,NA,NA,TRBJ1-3,CASSIVVDATRGNTIYF,TGTGCCAGTAGTATAGTGGTAGACGCGACCAGAGGAAACACCATATATTTT
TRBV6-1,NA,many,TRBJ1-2,CASTKNLQGFYGYTF,TGTGCCAGCACCAAAAACCTTCAGGGATTCTATGGCTACACCTTC
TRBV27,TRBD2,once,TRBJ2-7,CASSSGTSGRWYEQYF,TGTGCCAGCAGCTCCGGGACTAGCGGGAGGTGGTACGAGCAGTACTTC
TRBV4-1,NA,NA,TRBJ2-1,CASRHAGEYNEQFF,TGCGCCAGCAGACACGCCGGGGAGTACAATGAGCAGTTCTTC
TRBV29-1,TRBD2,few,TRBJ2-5,CSVTPGLLETQYF,TGCAGCGTCACACCGGGACTACTGGAGACCCAGTACTTC
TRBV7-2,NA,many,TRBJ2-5,CASSRDRGGETQYF,TGTGCCAGCAGCCGAGACAGGGGAGGGGAGACCCAGTACTTC
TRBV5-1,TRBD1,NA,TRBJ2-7,CASSRQGFKGDYEQYF,TGCGCCAGCAGCCGACAGGGTTTTAAAGGTGACTACGAGCAGTACTTC
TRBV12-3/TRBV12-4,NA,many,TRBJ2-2,CASSWTGGGELFF,TGTGCCAGCAGCTGGACCGGCGGCGGGGAGCTGTTTTTT
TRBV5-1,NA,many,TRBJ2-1,CASSFGARDNEQFF,TGCGCCAGCAGCTTTGGCGCTAGAGACAATGAGCAGTTCTTC
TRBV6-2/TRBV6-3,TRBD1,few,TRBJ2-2,CASSRQGAHTGELFF,TGTGCCAGCAGTAGACAGGGGGCGCACACCGGGGAGCTGTTTTTT
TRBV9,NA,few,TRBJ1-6,CASGEGSSYNSPLHF,TGTGCCAGCGGTGAGGGGAGCTCCTATAATTCACCCCTCCACTTT
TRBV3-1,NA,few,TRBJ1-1,CASSPGFEAFF,TGTGCCAGCAGCCCAGGGTTTGAAGCTTTCTTT
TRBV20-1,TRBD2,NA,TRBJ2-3,CSAEGLAGGYSTDTQYF,TGCAGTGCGGAGGGACTAGCGGGGGGCTACTCCACAGATACGCAGTATTTT
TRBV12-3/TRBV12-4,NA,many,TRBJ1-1,CASSLAQGLGGTEAFF,TGTGCCAGCAGTTTAGCCCAGGGGCTGGGAGGCACTGAAGCTTTCTTT
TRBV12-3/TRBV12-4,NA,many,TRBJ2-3,CASSTAASDTQYF,TGTGCCAGCAGTACGGCCGCCAGCGATACGCAGTATTTT
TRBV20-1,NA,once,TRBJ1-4,CSARRAGGAGEKLFF,TGCAGTGCTAGAAGGGCGGGGGGAGCAGGGGAAAAACTGTTTTTT